A single sample is the source of the 24 T cell receptor beta chains below, sequenced in a study of T-cell reconstitution after alpha-beta-depleted transplantation in children. Unique molecular identifiers were used in preparing the TCRbeta library. MiXCR, applied by TCRdb to the PCR reads, yields one record per CDR3 protein. The profile covers under 250,000 distinct CDR3 sequences, with about 24% appearing a single time and about 5% taken by the ten largest. The specimen comprised PBMCs, mostly from graft donor cells, sampled 360 days after TCRalphabeta/CD19-depleted stem cell transplant. These TCRs come from a female patient aged 2-9 years who had a stem cell transplant for congenital amegakaryocytic thrombocytopenia, so the T cells may come from the graft donor.

The chain links TRBV5-8 to TRBJ2-4, with 7 bases identical to TRBD2. Germline CDR1 and CDR2: SGHTS and YDEGEE. CDR3 length: 15 residues. Unmatched junction bases numbered 5, after V lost 1 base and J lost 4 bases. In DNA form, the CDR3 reads TGTGCCAGCAGCTTGCAGGCGGGAGCTAAAAACATTCAGTACTTC. Protein sequence: CASSLQAGAKNIQYF.

CDR3 DNA: TGTGCCATCAGGGGACCTACCGGGGGCTATGGCTACACCTTC. Its translation: CAIRGPTGGYGYTF. This chain uses TRBV10-3 with TRBJ1-2, with D maybe TRBD1 (5 bases). The germline V and J ends were trimmed by 6 bases and 4 bases, with 15 bases remaining between them. Germline V CDR1 and CDR2: ENHRY, SYGVKD. This CDR3 contains 14 residues.

The V and J genes are TRBV30 and TRBJ1-5; unclear D gene. The CDR3 is 13 amino acids. Germline V lookup: CDR1 GTSNPN, CDR2 SVGIG (reference sequence). Trimming took 4 bases from V and 2 from J, leaving 9 bases between them. The CDR3 coding sequence is TGTGCCTGGAATCAACCCGGCAATCAGCCCCAGCATTTT. It is translated as CAWNQPGNQPQHF.

This chain connects TRBV12-3 or TRBV12-4 to TRBJ1-4, with D unclear. There are 14 residues in the CDR3. V shed 6 bases and J shed 7 bases, with 15 bases lying between them. CDR3 sequence (DNA): TGTGCCAGCAGCTTGTGGCAGAACCCTGAAAAACTGTTTTTT. Its protein product is CASSLWQNPEKLFF.

This clonotype was seen a few times. The chain couples TRBV5-5 to TRBJ2-1; a weak D match, TRBD1 (5 bases). V lost 4 bases and J 0 bases, leaving 14 bases between the germline ends. Germline V gives CDR1 SGHKS, CDR2 YYEKEE (reference sequence). The CDR3 covers 16 residues. This CDR3 reads CASSLGARSSYNEQFF. CDR3 nucleotides: TGTGCCAGCAGCCTAGGGGCCAGGAGCTCCTACAATGAGCAGTTCTTC.

This clonotype turned up a few times. The chain couples TRBV7-8 to TRBJ2-1; no firm D call. This CDR3 is 15 amino acids long. The germline V and J ends were trimmed by 5 bases and 9 bases, with 20 bases remaining between them. CDR1 SGHVS and CDR2 FQNEAQ come from the germline V gene. The CDR3 coding sequence is TGTGCCAGCAGCCGAAGCCCGGTAGGGTTCGGTGAGCAGTTCTTC. Residues: CASSRSPVGFGEQFF.

The chain employs TRBV11-1 and TRBJ2-1; D is uncertain. Between the trimmed V and J ends, which lost 5 bases and 4 bases, there was a span of 9 bases. Germline-derived CDR1 and CDR2 are SGHAT and FQDESV (reference sequence). The CDR3 runs 13 residues. In DNA form, the CDR3 reads TGTGCCAGCAGCACTCAAGAATACAATGAGCAGTTCTTC. It translates to CASSTQEYNEQFF.

The chain combines TRBV20-1 with TRBJ1-6; D is perhaps TRBD1 (6 bases). The CDR3 sequence is 16 residues long. The germline CDR1 and CDR2 sequences are DFQATT and SNEGSKA (reference sequence). The V and J ends lost 5 bases and 9 bases respectively, with 23 bases between them. The CDR3 DNA is TGCAGTGCTTCCAGCGGGGGGCGACTCTCTGGTTCACCCCTCCACTTT. Its translation: CSASSGGRLSGSPLHF.

J is TRBJ2-2 and V is TRBV5-1; no clear D. V was cut by 4 bases and J by 0 bases, with 10 bases left in between. Germline V gene data show CDR1 as SGHRS and CDR2 as YFSETQ. The CDR3 loop spans 15 amino acids. CDR3 protein: CASSRQAPNTGELFF. CDR3 bases: TGCGCCAGCAGCCGGCAGGCTCCGAACACCGGGGAGCTGTTTTTT.

This clonotype has just a few counts. The chain couples TRBV28 to TRBJ2-1; 15 bases align to TRBD2. CDR1 and CDR2 (germline): MDHEN, SYDVKM. The CDR3 contains 16 residues. V dropped 5 bases and J dropped 9; count of bases not matched to a gene: 8. This chain's CDR3 is CASSQGTSGRPGEQFF. DNA of the CDR3: TGTGCCAGCAGTCAGGGGACTAGCGGGAGGCCGGGTGAGCAGTTCTTC.

In its sample, this clonotype was seen a few times. The chain links TRBV10-3 to TRBJ2-5; D gene unclear. V lost 0 bases to trimming and J lost 5 bases, with 10 bases between them. The CDR3 has 14 amino acids. Per germline, CDR1 ENHRY and CDR2 SYGVKD. CDR3 coding DNA: TGTGCCATCAGTGAGTCAAAAGGGATGGAGACCCAGTACTTC. This sequence encodes CAISESKGMETQYF.

This clonotype was detected ten times or more. The V gene is TRBV5-1, the J gene TRBJ2-1; TRBD2 matches at 8 bases. The CDR3 is made up of 15 amino acids. In germline, CDR1 is SGHRS, CDR2 YFSETQ. Trimming took 5 bases from V and 5 from J; bases not matched to a gene: 9. CDR3 coding DNA: TGCGCCAGCAGGATAGCGGGAATGGCAAACAATGAGCAGTTCTTC. The encoded protein is CASRIAGMANNEQFF.

This clonotype was detected a few times. The chain joins TRBV28 to TRBJ1-2; TRBD1 might be the D (5 bases). V lost 2 bases, J lost 4 bases, and 14 bases lay in between. CDR1 is MDHEN and CDR2 is SYDVKM in the germline V gene. The CDR3 loop spans 15 amino acids. Here the CDR3 reads CASSLNFVGRYGYTF. The CDR3 DNA follows: TGTGCCAGCAGTTTAAATTTTGTGGGACGCTATGGCTACACCTTC.

A few counts support this clonotype. The chain is built from TRBV7-9 and TRBJ1-2, with 8 bases matching TRBD1. The CDR3 covers 14 residues. Germline V gives CDR1 SEHNR, CDR2 FQNEAQ (reference sequence). Germline trimming cut 5 bases from V and 4 bases from J; bases unmatched to any gene: 6. CDR3 sequence reads: CASSGQGQIYGYTF. CDR3 DNA: TGTGCCAGCAGCGGACAGGGACAGATCTATGGCTACACCTTC.

V is TRBV15 and J is TRBJ2-3; no clear D. The V end lost 4 bases, the J end lost 6 bases, and 5 bases lay between the germline ends. This CDR3 has 11 amino acids. Per germline, CDR1 LNHNV and CDR2 YYDKDF (reference sequence). The CDR3 DNA sequence: TGTGCCACCAGCAAGAAGGATACGCAGTATTTT. Protein: CATSKKDTQYF.

This clonotype showed up many times. The CDR3 sequence: CATLSSGHTGELFF. The CDR3 DNA reads as TGTGCCACCCTTTCTAGCGGTCACACCGGGGAGCTGTTTTTT. The genes are TRBV2 and TRBJ2-2; TRBD2 matches at 7 bases. J was trimmed by 3 bases and V by 10 bases; bases with no gene match: 8. CDR3 size: 14 residues. Germline values: CDR1 SNHLY, CDR2 FYNNEI.

There are a few counts of this clonotype. The rearrangement links TRBV27 to TRBJ1-6; 8 bases map to TRBD1. CDR3 length equals 15 residues. V shed 6 bases and J 9 bases; nucleotides not matched to a gene: 10. CDR1 and CDR2 (germline): MNHEY, SMNVEV (reference sequence). This CDR3 reads CASRQSGQGRSPLHF. The CDR3 region has the DNA TGTGCCAGCAGACAGTCCGGACAGGGACGTTCACCCCTCCACTTT.

V usage is TRBV11-3 and J usage is TRBJ2-1; D uncertain. V dropped 3 bases and J dropped 0 bases, with 9 bases sitting between them. The CDR3 covers 15 residues. Germline V gene sequence: CDR1 SGHNT, CDR2 YENEEA. The CDR3 here is CASSFAFSSYNEQFF. Written as DNA, the CDR3 is TGTGCCAGCAGCTTTGCCTTTAGCTCCTACAATGAGCAGTTCTTC.

Concerning this clonotype itself: It may be a read error: a sequence one base away is much more abundant. This chain uses TRBV12-3 or TRBV12-4 with TRBJ2-3; 8 bases are a match to TRBD1. The CDR3 is 12 amino acids. V gave up 8 bases and J gave up 4 bases; unmatched junction bases: 2. The CDR3 is CASEQGADTQYF. The CDR3, as DNA: TGTGCCAGCGAACAGGGGGCAGATACGCAGTATTTT.

The J gene is TRBJ2-7, the V gene TRBV29-1; the match to TRBD1 covers 7 bases. The V segment lost 6 bases and the J segment 3 bases; nucleotides outside the gene matches: 8. This CDR3 has 13 amino acids. CDR1 and CDR2 (germline): SQVTM, ANQGSEA. DNA for the CDR3: TGCAGCGTGTACAGGGGAAGGGTCTACGAGCAGTACTTC. Encoded protein: CSVYRGRVYEQYF.

In its sample, this clonotype was seen a few times. This rearrangement joins TRBV18 to TRBJ2-3; no clear D. Trimming pared 2 bases from V and 5 bases from J, leaving 11 bases between. Looked up from germline, CDR1 is KGHSH and CDR2 is LQKENI. The CDR3 extends over 14 amino acids. The CDR3 is CASSPRVAGDTQYF. The CDR3 nucleotides are TGTGCCAGCTCACCAAGGGTAGCAGGAGATACGCAGTATTTT.

The chain combines TRBV4-1 with TRBJ2-3, with TRBD1 matching 9 bases. Unmatched junction bases numbered 2, after V lost 0 bases and J lost 1 base. Germline-derived CDR1 and CDR2 are MGHRA and YSYEKL. The CDR3 runs to 16 residues. The CDR3, as DNA: TGCGCCAGCAGCCAAGATCGGGACAGGGGCACAGATACGCAGTATTTT. It is translated as CASSQDRDRGTDTQYF.

V is TRBV20-1 and J is TRBJ1-5, with a tentative D call TRBD1 (5 bases). Per the germline V gene, CDR1 is DFQATT and CDR2 is SNEGSKA (reference sequence). The length of the CDR3 is 15 residues. Trimming removed 4 bases from V and 3 bases from J, with 16 bases in between. The CDR3 reads CSATTPDINNQPQHF. As DNA, the CDR3 is TGCAGTGCTACGACCCCGGACATTAACAATCAGCCCCAGCATTTT.

In this sample, this clonotype turned up a few times. V is TRBV4-1 and J is TRBJ2-2, with 8 positions matching TRBD1. The CDR3 extends over 18 amino acids. Germline CDR1 MGHRA, CDR2 YSYEKL. The V segment lost 4 bases and the J segment 2 bases; nucleotides outside the gene matches: 12. CDR3 DNA: TGCGCCAGCAGCCTACGCGGGCCGGGACAGGTTAACACCGGGGAGCTGTTTTTT. It is translated as CASSLRGPGQVNTGELFF.